The sequence of this T cell receptor (beta chain) was determined in a study of T-cell reconstitution after alpha-beta-depleted transplantation in children. Ten or more counts support this clonotype. Unique molecular identifiers were incorporated into the prepared TCRbeta library. TCRdb re-called the PCR reads through MiXCR, storing one row per CDR3 protein. The profile shows 200,000 to 250,000 distinct CDR3 sequences, around 9.9% of them singletons. V lost 6 bases and J 4 bases, leaving 12 bases between the germline ends. The CDR3 is made up of 13 amino acids. The material sequenced was PBMCs, taken before TCRalphabeta/CD19-depleted stem cell transplant. The rearrangement joins TRBV12-3 or TRBV12-4 to TRBJ1-2; no definite D call. The source is a child younger than two with acute myeloid leukemia, due to receive a stem cell transplant. The CDR3 loop is CASSPHTFYGYTF. The CDR3, as DNA: TGTGCCAGCAGCCCCCACACGTTCTATGGCTACACCTTC.